This TCR beta chain is drawn from a study of blood T cell repertoires in COVID-19. Across the whole study: The United States, Italy and Spain were the sources of the acute and convalescent COVID-19 samples. The analysed material was cDNA or gDNA that came from T cells, B-cell-depleted T cells, or PBMCs.

Trimming shortened V by 6 bases and J by 1 base, and 9 bases separated the two germline ends. Germline assignment: CDR1 WSHSY and CDR2 SAAADI. This CDR3 contains 13 residues. How the authors handled the data: Using reference gene primer amplification, nucleated cell counts were estimated. The data were produced by immunoSEQ multiplex PCR, yet TCRdb's version contains in-frame clones alone and is incomplete. D and trimming come from the DNA, and the V and J calls and clone size come from that table. The table shows 120,000 to 150,000 clones, with around 85% occurring only once. Material: peripheral blood. The V call is TRBV10-2, the J call TRBJ1-1; D gene ambiguous. This clonotype was obtained from a woman aged 35 to 49 with active or convalescent COVID-19. The CDR3 DNA follows: TGCGCCAGCAGCGTCTCAGGGAACACTGAAGCTTTCTTT. It translates to CASSVSGNTEAFF.